This TCR beta chain was obtained from a study of cytomegalovirus exposure and HLA in healthy donors. Study outcomes and limitations: It was reportedly the case that the classifier diagnosed cytomegalovirus status with high specificity and sensitivity.

The PCR ran on 60 Vbeta and 13 Jbeta primers. TCRdb's table, derived via immunoSEQ multiplex PCR, lists solely in-frame clones and lacks some. The sample carries under 150,000 clones, around 79% recorded once. V was shortened by 4 bases and J by 0 bases, with 13 bases between the two germline ends. This CDR3 comprises 16 residues. Germline assignment: CDR1 SGHNT and CDR2 YYREEE (reference sequence). This clone was counted once. The antigen is undetermined. The chain uses TRBV5-4 and TRBJ2-2; D is possibly TRBD2 (5 bases). What was sequenced was PBMCs. The sequence derives from a woman between 40 and 55 years old in good health and CMV-seronegative. CDR3 sequence reads: CASSRPLATNTGELFF. The CDR3 DNA follows: TGTGCCAGCAGCCGCCCCCTAGCCACGAACACCGGGGAGCTGTTTTTT.